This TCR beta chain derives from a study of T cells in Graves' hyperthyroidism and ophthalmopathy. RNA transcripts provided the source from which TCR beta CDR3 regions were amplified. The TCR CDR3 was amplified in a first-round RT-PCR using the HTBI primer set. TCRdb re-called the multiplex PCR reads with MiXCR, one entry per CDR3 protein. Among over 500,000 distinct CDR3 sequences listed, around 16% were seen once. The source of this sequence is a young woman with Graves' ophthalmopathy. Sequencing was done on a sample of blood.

The CDR3 nucleotides read TGTGCCAGCAGCTCGGTGGGTAGCAATCAGCCCCAGCATTTT. This gives the protein CASSSVGSNQPQHF. The rearrangement joins TRBV7-9 to TRBJ1-5; no definite D call. V was trimmed by 4 bases and J by 0 bases, leaving 7 bases between them. Germline values: CDR1 SEHNR, CDR2 FQNEAQ (reference sequence). The CDR3 totals 14 residues.